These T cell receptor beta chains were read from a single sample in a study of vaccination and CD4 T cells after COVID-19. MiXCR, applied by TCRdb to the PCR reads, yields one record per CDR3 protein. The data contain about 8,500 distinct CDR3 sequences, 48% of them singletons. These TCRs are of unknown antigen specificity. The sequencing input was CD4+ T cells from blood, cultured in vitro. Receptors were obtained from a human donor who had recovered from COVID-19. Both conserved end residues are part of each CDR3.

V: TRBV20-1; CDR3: CSAPGLAGGSADTQYF
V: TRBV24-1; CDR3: CATSSPTETSTDTQYF
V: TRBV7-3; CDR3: CASSLTGPSGGSTDTQYF
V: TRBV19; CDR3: CASSTRLLITDTQYF
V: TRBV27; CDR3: CASRRETRYPYNEQFF
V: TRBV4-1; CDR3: CASSQAGQPPYEQYF
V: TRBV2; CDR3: CASNRGGGGQPQHF
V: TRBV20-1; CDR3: CSAKSGTGWDTF
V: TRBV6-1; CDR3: CASSVRSPRGSPLHF
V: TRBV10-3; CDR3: CAISVAGDYQPQHF
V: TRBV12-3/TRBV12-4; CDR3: CASSLAGGNSPLHF
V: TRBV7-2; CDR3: CASSLVPGRKETQYF
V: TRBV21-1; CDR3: CASSNRSTEARSYNEQFF
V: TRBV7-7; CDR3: CASSTVAGGPTGELFF
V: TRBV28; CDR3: CASSLGDRDTGELFF
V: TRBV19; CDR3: CASSITLGRTGLQPQHF
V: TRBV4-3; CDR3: CASSQSQGEYVYEQYF
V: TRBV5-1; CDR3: CASSSQPGGNTEAFF
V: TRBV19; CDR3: CASSITGTTHTQYF
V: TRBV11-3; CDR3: CASRDRYAGGTEAFF
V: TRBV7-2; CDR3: CASSANIEQYF
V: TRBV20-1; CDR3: CSAREPQLGEKLFF
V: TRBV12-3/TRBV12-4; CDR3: CASSLVVGPQHF
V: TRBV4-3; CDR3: CASSQDSDRLGSPLHF
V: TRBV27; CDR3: CASRTGTSYGYTF
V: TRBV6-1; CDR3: CASSEAPAGGNTIYF
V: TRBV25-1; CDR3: CASSGQTGLLETQYF
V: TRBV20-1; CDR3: CSAREGTYTNYGYTF
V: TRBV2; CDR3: CASSEVLAGGTQYF
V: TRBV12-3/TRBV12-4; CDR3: CASSPGQQNYGYTF
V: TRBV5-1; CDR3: CASSLPLGTGELFF
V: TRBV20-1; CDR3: CSARPLAVGQYF
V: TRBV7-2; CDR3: CASSSRQGNEQFF
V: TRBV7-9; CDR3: CAISSTSNRETQYF
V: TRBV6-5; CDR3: CASSYGTAKNIQYF
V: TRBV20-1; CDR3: CSATPRWGPGTEAFF
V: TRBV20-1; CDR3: CSARDRYADAYGYTF
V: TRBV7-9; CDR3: CASSFGTLSSYEQYF